Sequencing of this TCR beta chain was carried out in a study of T cell repertoires in cytomegalovirus infection. Looking at the study overall: CMV infection and matching HLA type were both indicated by public TCR beta signatures.

In TCRdb, the reads were re-called with MiXCR into one record per CDR3 protein. The sample has about 490,000 distinct CDR3 sequences, 16% seen once. The V gene's germline CDR1 is MNHEY and CDR2 SMNVEV (reference sequence). The CDR3 is 14 amino acids. V lost 0 bases to trimming and J lost 6 bases, with 9 bases between them. The V and J genes are TRBV27 and TRBJ1-5; D is possibly TRBD1 (5 bases). Sequencing was done on a sample of CD8+ T cells from PBMCs. The sequence derives from a human donor in good health (CMV status not recorded). Some clones in this sample may be carry-over from other donors' samples. As DNA, the CDR3 is TGTGCCAGCAGTTTATCCCCTAGGGGTCAGCCCCAGCATTTT. As protein: CASSLSPRGQPQHF.